This T cell receptor beta chain came from a study of STAT3 mutations in large granular lymphocyte leukemia. Overall study results and limits: Clonal expansion was inferred from other time points because no sample existed at each clone's first appearance. In about 30% of the 18 patients, new TCR clonotypes emerged after therapy. Every T-LGLL patient had at least one immunodominant TCRbeta clonotype.

This clone turned up a few times. The antigen remains undetermined. Some clones are missing from TCRdb's copy, which holds only in-frame ones; the method was immunoSEQ multiplex PCR. The top ten hold 55% of the sample, which has several thousand clones, about 40% seen once. The V end lost 1 base, the J end lost 1 base, and 6 bases lay between the germline ends. CDR3 size: 14 residues. Germline V gives CDR1 SGHVS, CDR2 FQNEAQ. The TCR sequence derives from a man aged 50 or older with T-cell large granular lymphocyte leukemia. Some clones in this sample may be carry-over from other donors' samples. Specimen: peripheral blood mononuclear cells. The chain carries TRBV7-8 and TRBJ2-3; unclear D gene. The CDR3 nucleotides are TGTGCCAGCAGCTTAGGGCTCGGCACAGATACGCAGTATTTT. Protein sequence: CASSLGLGTDTQYF.